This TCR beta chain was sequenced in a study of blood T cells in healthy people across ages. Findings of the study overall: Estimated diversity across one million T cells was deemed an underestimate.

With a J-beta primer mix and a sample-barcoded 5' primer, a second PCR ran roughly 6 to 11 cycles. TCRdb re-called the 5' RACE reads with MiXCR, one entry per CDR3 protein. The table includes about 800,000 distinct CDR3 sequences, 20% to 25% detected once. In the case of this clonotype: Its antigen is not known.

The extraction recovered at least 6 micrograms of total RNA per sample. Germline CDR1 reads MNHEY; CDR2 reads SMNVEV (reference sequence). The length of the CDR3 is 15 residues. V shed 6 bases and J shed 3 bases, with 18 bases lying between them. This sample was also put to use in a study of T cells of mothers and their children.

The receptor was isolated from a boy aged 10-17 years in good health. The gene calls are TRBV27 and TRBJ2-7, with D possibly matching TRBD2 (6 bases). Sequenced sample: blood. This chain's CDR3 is CASSRDSAGSYEQYF. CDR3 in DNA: TGTGCCAGCAGCCGTGACTCTGCCGGGAGCTACGAGCAGTACTTC.